The 30 T cell receptor beta chains below all came from one sample that was sequenced in a study of T-cell memory formation after mild COVID-19. One entry per CDR3 protein, called by TCRdb with MiXCR from the 5' RACE reads. The data contain over 70,000 distinct CDR3 sequences, more than 12% of them singletons. Sequenced material: PBMCs or a T cell subset sorted from them (not recorded which). The receptors shown here come from a man between 18 and 29 years old who had mild COVID-19 (a few samples of this study predate the infection). Cell type and time point are not known.

There are a few counts of this clonotype. The J gene is TRBJ2-7, the V gene TRBV7-8, with D tentatively TRBD1 or TRBD2 (7 bases each). The V end lost 5 bases, the J end lost 6 bases, and 14 bases lay between the germline ends. This CDR3 has 13 residues. Germline loops: CDR1 SGHVS, CDR2 FQNEAQ. DNA of the CDR3: TGTGCCAGCAGCCAGGGGGAGGGGCGCGAGCAGTACGTC. Its protein is CASSQGEGREQYV.

The CDR3 region has the DNA TGCGCCAGCAGCCCCCTGTGGGGGCTAGCGGGGGGAGATACGCAGTATTTT. It yields the protein CASSPLWGLAGGDTQYF. The rearrangement uses TRBV4-3 and TRBJ2-3; 11 nucleotides line up with TRBD2. The junction had 11 bases not matched to a gene; V was cut back by 4 bases and J by 5 bases. This CDR3 has 17 amino acids. Germline lookup yields CDR1 LGHNA and CDR2 YSLEER.

This clonotype was recorded a few times. The gene calls are TRBV27 and TRBJ2-1; perhaps TRBD2 as D (6 bases). V lost 4 bases to trimming and J lost 0 bases, with 13 bases between them. The CDR3 covers 16 residues. Germline CDR1 reads MNHEY; CDR2 reads SMNVEV (reference sequence). The DNA of the CDR3 is TGTGCCAGCAGTTCCTGGGACTTGAGCTCCTACAATGAGCAGTTCTTC. Residues: CASSSWDLSSYNEQFF.

The CDR3 DNA sequence: TGTGCCTGGGGGCGGGACATGAGAAACAATGAGCAGTTCTTC. Amino acids: CAWGRDMRNNEQFF. V is TRBV30 and J is TRBJ2-1, with D perhaps TRBD1 or TRBD2 (6 bases each). The germline V gene encodes CDR1 GTSNPN and CDR2 SVGIG (reference sequence). V lost 5 bases, J lost 5 bases, and 16 bases lay in between. The CDR3 has 14 residues.

This chain joins TRBV11-2 and TRBJ1-2, with D uncertain. Germline lookup yields CDR1 SGHAT and CDR2 FQNNGV. This CDR3 spans 15 amino acids. V was shortened by 6 bases and J by 3 bases, with 17 bases between the two germline ends. In nucleotides, the CDR3 is TGTGCCAGCAGTCTTCTCGTGGGGAGGGACTATGGCTACACCTTC. This gives the protein CASSLLVGRDYGYTF.

The J gene is TRBJ1-1, the V gene TRBV7-7; D uncertain. Trimming removed 5 bases from V and 0 bases from J, with 13 bases in between. The CDR3 totals 15 residues. Per the germline V gene, CDR1 is SSHAT and CDR2 is FNYEAQ (reference sequence). This CDR3 is CASSPPTDMNTEAFF. The CDR3 bases are TGTGCCAGCAGCCCACCCACAGACATGAACACTGAAGCTTTCTTT.

J is TRBJ2-3 and V is TRBV7-9; 8 bases are shared with TRBD2. CDR1 SEHNR and CDR2 FQNEAQ come from the germline V gene (reference sequence). CDR3 length: 14 amino acids. V lost 11 bases, J lost 1 base, and 8 bases stayed unmatched. The CDR3 nucleotides are TGTGCCGTTGGTAGCGGGGTACGCACAGATACGCAGTATTTT. Its translation is CAVGSGVRTDTQYF. Full variable domain (outside the CDR3, taken from reference TRBV7-9 and TRBJ2-3): DTGVSQNPRHKITKRGQNVTFRCDPISEHNRLYWYRQTLGQGPEFLTYFQNEAQLEKSRLLSDRFSAERPKGSFSTLEIQRTEQGDSAMYLCAVGSGVRTDTQYFGPGTRLTVL.

The chain links TRBV27 to TRBJ1-5; no clear D. The CDR3 is 13 amino acids. Trimming left V 4 bases short and J 9 bases short, with 13 bases between. Germline CDR1 and CDR2: MNHEY and SMNVEV (reference sequence). The CDR3 sequence is CASSSHPLGPQHF. In DNA form, the CDR3 reads TGTGCCAGCAGTTCACACCCCCTGGGGCCCCAGCATTTT.

This clonotype has ten or more counts. The chain is built from TRBV5-1 and TRBJ2-1, with 10 bases matching TRBD1. The CDR3 is made up of 15 amino acids. Germline CDR1 and CDR2: SGHRS and YFSETQ. The V and J ends lost 4 bases and 4 bases, in that order; junction bases with no gene match: 5. DNA of the CDR3: TGCGCCAGCAGCCCCGGACAGGGGGAATACAATGAGCAGTTCTTC. This gives the protein CASSPGQGEYNEQFF.

The chain carries TRBV29-1 and TRBJ2-4; the D gene is possibly TRBD1 (6 bases). Trimming stripped 6 bases from V and 3 bases from J, with 12 bases between. Germline-derived CDR1 and CDR2 are SQVTM and ANQGSEA. The CDR3 is 13 residues long. The CDR3 region is CSVVGHVKNIQYF. CDR3 DNA sequence: TGCAGCGTGGTGGGACATGTCAAAAACATTCAGTACTTC.

This clonotype turned up a few times. V and J are TRBV5-1 and TRBJ2-7; TRBD1 aligns across 7 bases. This CDR3 is built from 13 residues. J lost 5 bases, V lost 5 bases, and 7 bases had no gene match. Germline CDR1 and CDR2: SGHRS and YFSETQ. The CDR3 here is CASRYRGFNEQYF. The CDR3 DNA sequence: TGCGCCAGCAGGTACAGGGGTTTCAACGAGCAGTACTTC.

This clonotype showed up many times. V gene TRBV6-2 or TRBV6-3 combines with J gene TRBJ1-1; D may be TRBD1 (5 bases). Germline V gene sequence: CDR1 MNHEY, CDR2 SVGEGT. V lost 5 bases and J lost 5, with 15 bases in between. This CDR3 has 14 amino acids. The CDR3 region is CASSHNPHRTEAFF. CDR3 nucleotide sequence: TGTGCCAGCAGTCACAACCCTCACAGGACTGAAGCTTTCTTT.

This clonotype was observed once. The J gene is TRBJ1-1, the V gene TRBV28; possibly TRBD1 for D (6 bases). The CDR3 runs to 12 residues. Trimming shortened V by 11 bases and J by 4 bases, and 14 bases separated the two germline ends. Germline V gene data show CDR1 as MDHEN and CDR2 as SYDVKM. The CDR3 DNA reads as TGTGCCGGGGTCAGGGGTAGCACTGAAGCTTTCTTT. It codes for CAGVRGSTEAFF.

This chain joins TRBV20-1 and TRBJ1-4; maybe TRBD1 (6 bases). The CDR3 runs to 16 residues. Germline lookup yields CDR1 DFQATT and CDR2 SNEGSKA (reference sequence). Trimming shortened V by 3 bases and J by 7 bases, and 21 bases separated the two germline ends. CDR3 amino acids: CSASHFPRGGGEKLFF. CDR3 sequence (DNA): TGCAGTGCTAGCCACTTTCCAAGGGGAGGGGGTGAAAAACTGTTTTTT.

The chain carries TRBV5-6 and TRBJ2-7; D is possibly TRBD1 (6 bases). This CDR3 is built from 14 residues. V lost 2 bases and J 3 bases, leaving 12 bases between the germline ends. The germline CDR1 and CDR2 sequences are SGHDT and YYEEEE. CDR3 sequence reads: CASSFGTGLYEQYV. DNA for the CDR3: TGTGCCAGCAGCTTCGGTACAGGGCTCTACGAGCAGTACGTC.

This clonotype was detected many times. The rearrangement uses TRBV29-1 and TRBJ2-7; 8 bases match TRBD1. The CDR3 totals 16 residues. After removal of 6 bases from V and 2 bases from J, the junction contained 15 bases not matched to a gene. Looked up from germline, CDR1 is SQVTM and CDR2 is ANQGSEA. As DNA, the CDR3 is TGCAGCGTGTCCGCAGGCCGGGACAGGACAACCTACGAGCAGTACTTC. Encoded protein: CSVSAGRDRTTYEQYF.

This chain links TRBV6-5 with TRBJ1-2; the D is unclear. V was shortened by 0 bases and J by 3 bases, with 11 bases between the two germline ends. The CDR3 loop spans 15 amino acids. Germline CDR1 reads MNHEY; CDR2 reads SVGAGI. Here the CDR3 DNA reads TGTGCCAGCAGTTACTCTGGCGGTAGAGACTATGGCTACACCTTC. Translation: CASSYSGGRDYGYTF.

The V and J genes are TRBV11-3 and TRBJ2-1; 9 nucleotides align to TRBD1. The CDR3 is 15 residues long. V was clipped by 4 bases and J by 6 bases; unmatched bases: 7. Germline values: CDR1 SGHNT, CDR2 YENEEA. The CDR3 is CASSSRQGVGNEQFF. The CDR3 DNA sequence: TGTGCCAGCAGCTCCAGACAGGGGGTCGGCAATGAGCAGTTCTTC. The full variable domain, rest sourced from reference TRBV11-3 and TRBJ2-1, is EAGVVQSPRYKIIEKKQPVAFWCNPISGHNTLYWYLQNLGQGPELLIRYENEEAVDDSQLPKDRFSAERLKGVDSTLKIQPAELGDSAVYLCASSSRQGVGNEQFFGPGTRLTVL.

The chain employs TRBV4-3 and TRBJ1-5; TRBD1 aligns across 8 bases. Germline V gives CDR1 LGHNA, CDR2 YSLEER. J gave up 1 base and V 5 bases, and 4 bases lay outside the gene matches. This CDR3 contains 15 residues. CDR3: CASSYDRGSNQPQHF. CDR3 sequence (DNA): TGCGCCAGCAGCTACGACAGGGGAAGCAATCAGCCCCAGCATTTT.

The CDR3 DNA is TGTGCCATCGGGACGGGAAACTCCTACGAGCAGTACGTC. It yields the protein CAIGTGNSYEQYV. V gene TRBV10-3 combines with J gene TRBJ2-7; D may match TRBD1 or TRBD2 (5 bases each). V lost 8 bases and J 0 bases, leaving 11 bases between the germline ends. Germline V gives CDR1 ENHRY, CDR2 SYGVKD. The CDR3 covers 13 residues.

This clonotype was recorded a few times. Because it lacks the conserved phenylalanine or tryptophan at the end, this CDR3 is likely a read error. No DNA is shown, since the ends of the CDR3 on it are uncertain; the CDR3 is the one TCRdb lists. V and J are TRBV3-1 and TRBJ1-4. Germline V CDR1 and CDR2: LGHDT, YNNKEL (reference sequence). The CDR3 extends over 8 residues, inclusive of both ends. The CDR3: CASSSGTA.

V is TRBV12-3 or TRBV12-4 and J is TRBJ2-3, with TRBD1 matching 8 bases. The length of the CDR3 is 15 residues. V gave up 5 bases and J gave up 4 bases; unmatched junction bases: 8. CDR3 amino acids: CASSTQGAKADTQYF. The CDR3 DNA sequence: TGTGCCAGCAGTACCCAGGGGGCTAAGGCAGATACGCAGTATTTT.

The CDR3 DNA reads TGCGCCAGCATCTGGAGGACAGGGGGAAATCGGGAGCAGTACTTC. This translates into CASIWRTGGNREQYF. The chain has TRBV5-1 and TRBJ2-7; TRBD1 agrees at 10 bases. Germline V gene data show CDR1 as SGHRS and CDR2 as YFSETQ. Trimming removed 6 bases from V and 7 bases from J; junction bases left unmatched: 13. This CDR3 comprises 15 residues.

This sequence joins TRBV6-1 and TRBJ1-1, with a weak D call TRBD1 (5 bases). V was trimmed by 6 bases and J by 5 bases, leaving 16 bases between them. Germline V gene data show CDR1 as MNHNS and CDR2 as SASEGT. The CDR3 runs 14 residues. CDR3 sequence: CASRRGLAETEAFF. Written as DNA, the CDR3 is TGTGCCAGCAGGAGGGGATTAGCGGAGACTGAAGCTTTCTTT.

This clonotype was detected only a few times. The chain links TRBV6-2 or TRBV6-3 to TRBJ1-5; possible D gene TRBD1, 5 bases. This CDR3 is built from 11 residues. Germline lookup yields CDR1 MNHEY and CDR2 SVGEGT. The V and J ends lost 8 bases and 8 bases respectively, with 10 bases between them. The DNA of the CDR3 is TGTGCCAGCGGGTGGGGGGAGCCCCAGCATTTT. Its protein is CASGWGEPQHF.

This clonotype was found a few times. The chain carries TRBV7-9 and TRBJ2-1; 7 bases are a match to TRBD1. CDR3 length: 15 residues. Unmatched junction bases numbered 7, after V lost 1 base and J lost 7 bases. Per germline, CDR1 SEHNR and CDR2 FQNEAQ (reference sequence). As DNA, the CDR3 is TGTGCCAGCAGCTTAGACAGGGGTAGAGGGAATGAGCAGTTCTTC. The encoded protein is CASSLDRGRGNEQFF.

The rearrangement links TRBV11-2 to TRBJ2-2, with D tentatively TRBD1 (5 bases). V lost 1 base and J 0 bases, leaving 12 bases between the germline ends. The CDR3 loop spans 17 amino acids. Germline V CDR1 and CDR2: SGHAT, FQNNGV. The CDR3 DNA reads TGTGCCAGCAGCTTAGGCCAGGGTCCGGCGAACACCGGGGAGCTGTTTTTT. It yields the protein CASSLGQGPANTGELFF.

The chain carries TRBV7-9 and TRBJ2-5; the match to TRBD1 covers 8 bases. With V trimmed by 4 bases and J by 2 bases, 12 bases remained unmatched. Germline V lookup: CDR1 SEHNR, CDR2 FQNEAQ (reference sequence). The CDR3 sequence is 17 residues long. Here the CDR3 reads CASSSAAPGTGQETQYF. The DNA of the CDR3 is TGTGCCAGCAGCTCCGCCGCCCCAGGGACAGGTCAAGAGACCCAGTACTTC.

CDR3 DNA: TGTGCCAGCACCCAGAGGGAGGGTGAGCAGTTCTTC. As protein: CASTQREGEQFF. The rearrangement uses TRBV2 and TRBJ2-1; TRBD2 matches 7 bases. After removal of 7 bases from V and 9 bases from J, the junction contained 6 bases not matched to a gene. This CDR3 region has 12 residues. Germline CDR1 and CDR2: SNHLY and FYNNEI.

This clonotype has a count of ten or more. J is TRBJ1-6 and V is TRBV19; D is unclear. This CDR3 is built from 14 residues. Germline CDR1 and CDR2: LNHDA and SQIVND (reference sequence). Trimming removed 5 bases from V and 9 bases from J, with 14 bases in between. The CDR3 DNA follows: TGTGCCAGTAGTCCAGCAGGTCGGGCTTCACCCCTCCACTTT. Translating it yields CASSPAGRASPLHF.